This T cell receptor beta chain was observed in a study of T cell repertoires in cytomegalovirus infection. The wider study: It was the public TCR beta signatures that indicated both CMV infection and matching HLA type.

The CDR3 runs 14 residues. The V end was cut by 0 bases, the J end by 3 bases, with 10 bases between. Germline lookup yields CDR1 DFQATT and CDR2 SNEGSKA (reference sequence). A single record per CDR3 protein comes from TCRdb applying MiXCR to the reads. This sample has some 940,000 distinct CDR3 sequences, with around 31% found just once. As regards this clonotype: Its antigen is not identified.

Findings and caveats of the study: The ex vivo response was dominated by HLA-C-restricted CMV-specific TCR beta clonotypes.

The specimen comprised cultured CD8+ T cells from PBMCs, sampled from culture after CMV antigen stimulation. The chain employs TRBV20-1 and TRBJ2-3; perhaps TRBD2 as D (5 bases). This receptor was obtained from a human donor in good health (CMV status not recorded). Some clones in this sample may be carry-over from other donors' samples. The CDR3 loop reads CSARDYRGTDTQYF. DNA for the CDR3: TGCAGTGCTAGAGATTACCGGGGAACAGATACGCAGTATTTT.